The T cell receptor beta chain under discussion was sequenced for a study of vaccination and CD4 T cells after COVID-19. Study background: A positive SARS-CoV-2 nasal swab PCR result was recorded for each convalescent patient; about 9 were mild and one severe. Study results and caveats: The study found that a median approximately 84% of reactive clones in convalescent patients appeared only post-vaccination.

A word on this clonotype: Its specificity is not known.

Cultured CD4+ T cells had their DNA profiled by the Oncomine TCR Beta short-read assay. TCRdb redid the calling of the PCR reads with MiXCR, one entry per CDR3 protein. The data contain more than 9,000 distinct CDR3 sequences, about 38% of them seen just once; the ten biggest clones take up more than 20%. The treatment here: approximately nine-day PBMC culture with coronavirus spike peptide pools or control peptides (ViraFEST assay). The ViraFEST method relied on peptide pools to expand antigen-specific T cells, followed by TCR sequencing. Around 2.1 million PBMCs went into each well for culture with 10 IU/ml IL-2 and 10 ug/ml peptide pools. The clonotype was recovered from a human donor with COVID-19. Source material: cultured CD4+ T cells from blood.

In DNA form, the CDR3 reads TGTGCCAGCAGCTTAGCGCGACAGGGGAGCTCCTATAATTCACCCCTCCACTTT. Protein sequence: CASSLARQGSSYNSPLHF. The chain joins TRBV7-8 to TRBJ1-6; 8 nucleotides align to TRBD1. Germline values: CDR1 SGHVS, CDR2 FQNEAQ. J lost 0 bases, V lost 0 bases, and 4 bases had no gene match. The CDR3 runs 18 residues.